The next 5 T cell receptor beta chains were all read from a single sample in a study of shared T cell receptors in the human thymus. The protocol was immunoSEQ multiplex PCR, while the TCRdb copy is restricted to in-frame clones and leaves out a portion. The sample has more than 550,000 clones, 80% to 90% seen once. The data were also submitted as part of a second study, on human thymus T cells.

The sample was thymocytes. Every receptor here comes from a girl under three years old with a congenital heart defect.

V and J are TRBV27 and TRBJ1-1; 7 bases align to TRBD1. From germline, CDR1 is MNHEY and CDR2 SMNVEV (reference sequence). CDR3 length: 14 amino acids. Trimming cost V 5 bases and J 0 bases; bases outside gene matches: 3. CDR3 sequence: CASSPRGLNTEAFF. The CDR3 region has the DNA TGTGCCAGCAGTCCAAGGGGGCTGAACACTGAAGCTTTCTTT.

The chain couples TRBV7-8 to TRBJ1-2; 7 nucleotides align to TRBD1. V gave up 5 bases and J gave up 4 bases; unmatched junction bases: 7. CDR1 SGHVS and CDR2 FQNEAQ come from the germline V gene. The CDR3 runs to 14 residues. CDR3 DNA sequence: TGTGCCAGCAGCCCTAGGACAGGTTCCTATGGCTACACCTTC. Translated: CASSPRTGSYGYTF.

About this clone: No DNA is shown, since the ends of the CDR3 on it are uncertain; the CDR3 is the one TCRdb lists. The chain recombines TRBV28 with TRBJ2-7; TRBD1 was called by the table and not checked on the DNA. The V gene's germline CDR1 is MDHEN and CDR2 SYDVKM. From its first to its last residue, the CDR3 has 17 amino acids. The CDR3 here is CASSLFLWPGKVYEQYF.

The genes are TRBV5-5 and TRBJ2-7, with 7 bases identical to TRBD2. In germline, CDR1 is SGHKS, CDR2 YYEKEE (reference sequence). V was pared by 4 bases and J by 3 bases, with 10 bases of the junction left unmatched. The CDR3 loop spans 15 amino acids. The DNA of the CDR3 is TGTGCCAGCAGCGGGGGGAGGGCAGGAGACTACGAGCAGTACTTC. Protein: CASSGGRAGDYEQYF.

V and J are TRBV27 and TRBJ1-2; 7 bases line up with TRBD1. The trim removed 8 bases at V and 4 bases at J, leaving 10 bases unmatched. CDR1 is MNHEY and CDR2 is SMNVEV in the germline V gene (reference sequence). The length of the CDR3 is 14 residues. CDR3 bases: TGTGCCAGCCTCTATAGACAGGGACTCTATGGCTACACCTTC. It yields the protein CASLYRQGLYGYTF.